The 28 T cell receptor beta chains reported below all come from one sample, sequenced in a study of tumor-infiltrating lymphocytes in localized non-small cell lung cancer (dated by TCRdb to the early 2020s). The library was prepared using the immunoSEQ multiplex PCR assay. Drawn from immuneACCESS, this table holds only the in-frame rearrangements with V and J called that TCRdb kept. Clones are partly lost; checked studies trace under half to an unresolved V gene and leave the rest unexplained. Recorded for this sample are roughly 3,000 clones; over 65% of them occurred a single time. The leading ten clones occupy about 16% of the sample. The specimen sequenced was uninvolved lung tissue not adjacent to the tumor. The receptors derive from a human donor with non-small cell lung cancer.

The rearrangement links TRBV5-1 to TRBJ2-2, with 8 positions matching TRBD2. Germline V lookup: CDR1 SGHRS, CDR2 YFSETQ. Trimming took 0 bases from V and 6 from J; bases not matched to a gene: 4. CDR3 length: 15 residues. CDR3 nucleotides: TGCGCCAGCAGCTTGGTAGAGCGGGAGCCCGGGGAGCTGTTTTTT. Protein: CASSLVEREPGELFF.

The chain couples TRBV7-2 to TRBJ2-7; D perhaps matches TRBD1 (6 bases). V lost 3 bases and J 0 bases, leaving 6 bases between the germline ends. Germline-derived CDR1 and CDR2 are SGHTA and FQGNSA. The CDR3 extends over 13 amino acids. DNA of the CDR3: TGTGCCAGCAGCTTGGACAGCTCCTACGAGCAGTACTTC. Translating it yields CASSLDSSYEQYF.

This clone appeared a few times. J is TRBJ1-1 and V is TRBV11-2; 7 positions agree with TRBD1. Germline V gene lookup returns CDR1 SGHAT and CDR2 FQNNGV. The CDR3 runs 13 residues. V was pared by 4 bases and J by 2 bases, with 1 base of the junction left unmatched. This CDR3 reads CASSYRGNTEAFF. The CDR3 DNA follows: TGTGCCAGCAGCTACAGGGGAAACACTGAAGCTTTCTTT.

The chain employs TRBV16 and TRBJ2-1; 9 bases agree with TRBD1. This CDR3 has 14 residues. Per germline, CDR1 KGHSY and CDR2 FQNENV. The J segment lost 6 bases and the V segment lost 4 bases, leaving 4 bases of the junction unmatched. The CDR3 is CASSPQGASNEQFF. For the CDR3, the DNA is TGTGCCAGCAGCCCACAGGGGGCGAGCAATGAGCAGTTCTTC. Using reference TRBV16 and TRBJ2-1 for the parts outside the CDR3, the full variable domain is GEEVAQTPKHLVRGEGQKAKLYCAPIKGHSYVFWYQQVLKNEFKFLISFQNENVFDETGMPKERFSAKCLPNSPCSLEIQATKLEDSAVYFCASSPQGASNEQFFGPGTRLTVL.

The chain recombines TRBV4-3 with TRBJ1-5, with 8 nucleotides matching TRBD1. This CDR3 has 15 amino acids. After removal of 0 bases from V and 5 bases from J, the junction contained 3 bases not matched to a gene. Germline CDR1 and CDR2: LGHNA and YSLEER. The CDR3 DNA follows: TGCGCCAGCAGCCAAGATACAGGGGGACATCAGCCCCAGCATTTT. Translation: CASSQDTGGHQPQHF.

This chain uses TRBV2 with TRBJ1-2; D call uncertain. The CDR3 consists of 10 residues. Trimming stripped 4 bases from V and 8 bases from J, with 5 bases between. CDR1 and CDR2 (germline): SNHLY, FYNNEI. The CDR3 loop is CASSAPGYTF. The CDR3 DNA reads as TGTGCCAGCAGTGCCCCAGGCTACACCTTC.

This chain links TRBV30 with TRBJ2-7; D uncertain. V gave up 8 bases and J gave up 0 bases, with 11 bases separating them. This CDR3 spans 12 amino acids. Germline V lookup: CDR1 GTSNPN, CDR2 SVGIG (reference sequence). For the CDR3, the DNA is TGTGCCATCCTACAGAGCTCCTACGAGCAGTACTTC. Translated: CAILQSSYEQYF.

J is TRBJ1-1 and V is TRBV7-2; possible D gene TRBD1, 5 bases. Trimming took off 2 bases at V and 4 bases at J, with 14 bases between the two ends. The CDR3 is made up of 15 amino acids. CDR1 is SGHTA, CDR2 FQGNSA, per germline. The CDR3 DNA reads as TGTGCCAGCAGCTTAATGAATGGGGGGAGCACTGAAGCTTTCTTT. Translating it yields CASSLMNGGSTEAFF. The complete variable domain, with remaining parts taken from reference TRBV7-2 and TRBJ1-1, reads GAGVSQSPSNKVTEKGKDVELRCDPISGHTALYWYRQSLGQGLEFLIYFQGNSAPDKSGLPSDRFSAERTGGSVSTLTIQRTQQEDSAVYLCASSLMNGGSTEAFFGQGTRLTVV.

The sample holds a few counts of this clone. The chain links TRBV11-2 to TRBJ2-3; D possibly corresponds to TRBD2 (7 bases). The CDR3 loop spans 15 amino acids. With 3 bases removed from V and 6 bases from J, the gap between germline ends came to 16 bases. Germline V gives CDR1 SGHAT, CDR2 FQNNGV. The CDR3 here is CASSFWGGGPDTQYF. DNA for the CDR3: TGTGCCAGCAGCTTTTGGGGCGGGGGCCCGGATACGCAGTATTTT.

The chain couples TRBV4-3 to TRBJ1-1; D not resolved. The CDR3 runs to 15 residues. V dropped 0 bases and J dropped 1 base, with 9 bases sitting between them. CDR1 is LGHNA, CDR2 YSLEER, per germline. CDR3 amino acids: CASSQDSAGNTEAFF. The CDR3 bases are TGCGCCAGCAGCCAAGATTCTGCGGGGAACACTGAAGCTTTCTTT.

This clone was detected a few times. V and J are TRBV2 and TRBJ2-2; D is undetermined. The CDR3 runs 15 residues. In germline, CDR1 is SNHLY, CDR2 FYNNEI. Trimming left V 3 bases short and J 6 bases short, with 14 bases between. This CDR3 is CASSEGQVLPGELFF. The DNA for the CDR3 is TGTGCCAGCAGTGAGGGTCAGGTCCTGCCCGGGGAGCTGTTTTTT.

The chain combines TRBV19 with TRBJ1-4, with D possibly TRBD1 on 6 matching bases. Trimming removed 5 bases from V and 7 bases from J, with 20 bases in between. The V gene's germline CDR1 is LNHDA and CDR2 SQIVND (reference sequence). This CDR3 has 16 residues. In DNA form, the CDR3 reads TGTGCCAGTAGTCCTAATGCCGCAGGGGAGGGTGAAAAACTGTTTTTT. Its translation: CASSPNAAGEGEKLFF.

The CDR3 bases are TGCGCCAGCAGCCCTGCCGGGGCTCGGGGCTACACCTTC. It translates to CASSPAGARGYTF. The chain links TRBV4-3 to TRBJ1-2; weak D call: TRBD1 (5 bases). Trimming shortened V by 4 bases and J by 8 bases, and 14 bases separated the two germline ends. CDR1 is LGHNA, CDR2 YSLEER, per germline. CDR3 length: 13 amino acids.

V and J are TRBV25-1 and TRBJ2-7; 7 nucleotides align to TRBD1. V shed 4 bases and J 0 bases; nucleotides not matched to a gene: 3. This CDR3 region has 14 residues. The germline CDR1 and CDR2 sequences are MGHDK and SYGVNS. For the CDR3, the DNA is TGTGCCAGCAGTGTGAGGGGGCCCTCCTACGAGCAGTACTTC. Encoded protein: CASSVRGPSYEQYF.

The chain carries TRBV30 and TRBJ2-3; TRBD2 matches at 7 bases. Trimming removed 3 bases from V and 1 base from J; junction bases left unmatched: 7. Looked up from germline, CDR1 is GTSNPN and CDR2 is SVGIG (reference sequence). The CDR3 has 15 amino acids. DNA for the CDR3: TGTGCCTGGAGGGGTGGGCTAGCGGGCACAGATACGCAGTATTTT. This encodes CAWRGGLAGTDTQYF.

The rearrangement joins TRBV6-5 to TRBJ1-3, with D possibly TRBD1 on 5 matching bases. Trimming removed 6 bases from V and 2 bases from J, with 5 bases in between. Per germline, CDR1 MNHEY and CDR2 SVGAGI. This CDR3 is 12 amino acids long. The CDR3 sequence: CASRGPGNTIYF. In DNA, the CDR3 is TGTGCCAGCAGGGGGCCTGGAAACACCATATATTTT.

This clone was seen a single time. The CDR3 sequence: CASLPQETQYF. Here the CDR3 DNA reads TGTGCCAGCCTACCTCAAGAGACCCAGTACTTC. The V and J genes are TRBV6-1 and TRBJ2-5, with no clear D. CDR1 MNHNS and CDR2 SASEGT come from the germline V gene. The CDR3 runs to 11 residues. The V end lost 8 bases, the J end lost 2 bases, and 6 bases lay between the germline ends.

The V call is TRBV6-1, the J call TRBJ2-1; 9 nucleotides align to TRBD2. The ends lost 7 bases at V and 0 bases at J; junction bases unmatched: 4. Germline V lookup: CDR1 MNHNS, CDR2 SASEGT. CDR3 length: 15 residues. CDR3 in amino acids: CASTLAGVSYNEQFF. As DNA, the CDR3 is TGTGCCAGCACTTTAGCGGGAGTCTCCTACAATGAGCAGTTCTTC.

The chain couples TRBV27 to TRBJ2-7; 7 positions agree with TRBD1. This CDR3 is built from 16 residues. Germline CDR1 MNHEY, CDR2 SMNVEV (reference sequence). Trimming took 2 bases from V and 2 from J; bases not matched to a gene: 9. CDR3 nucleotides: TGTGCCAGCAGTTTAAGCCCGACAGGGATGACCTACGAGCAGTACTTC. Protein sequence: CASSLSPTGMTYEQYF.

The chain recombines TRBV5-8 with TRBJ1-5, with 7 positions matching TRBD1. The CDR3 is made up of 16 amino acids. Trimming removed 4 bases from V and 3 bases from J; junction bases left unmatched: 10. Germline CDR1 SGHTS, CDR2 YDEGEE. CDR3 DNA: TGTGCCAGCAGCCGACGAACGACAGGGCCCAATCAGCCCCAGCATTTT. The encoded protein is CASSRRTTGPNQPQHF.

The V and J genes are TRBV30 and TRBJ1-1; D is possibly TRBD1 (5 bases). The CDR3 has 12 residues. The V gene's germline CDR1 is GTSNPN and CDR2 SVGIG (reference sequence). V dropped 5 bases and J dropped 5 bases, with 12 bases sitting between them. The CDR3 here is CAWGWGETEAFF. CDR3 nucleotides: TGTGCCTGGGGTTGGGGGGAGACTGAAGCTTTCTTT. Together with reference TRBV30 and TRBJ1-1, the CDR3 gives the full variable domain: SQTIHQWPATLVQPVGSPLSLECTVEGTSNPNLYWYRQAAGRGLQLLFYSVGIGQISSEVPQNLSASRPQDRQFILSSKKLLLSDSGFYLCAWGWGETEAFFGQGTRLTVV.

This rearrangement joins TRBV2 to TRBJ2-3; D is unresolved. Germline CDR1 and CDR2: SNHLY and FYNNEI. This CDR3 has 15 amino acids. V was trimmed by 3 bases and J by 2 bases, leaving 12 bases between them. The CDR3 sequence: CASSEWAGPTDTQYF. For the CDR3, the DNA is TGTGCCAGCAGTGAGTGGGCCGGGCCCACAGATACGCAGTATTTT.

This sequence joins TRBV2 and TRBJ2-7; D unresolved. V was trimmed by 2 bases and J by 4 bases, leaving 12 bases between them. The CDR3 has 14 amino acids. Germline CDR1 is SNHLY and CDR2 is FYNNEI. The CDR3, as DNA: TGTGCCAGCAGTGAACTACAGAGAACTTACGAGCAGTACTTC. Protein product: CASSELQRTYEQYF.

This clone is termed large. The chain has TRBV10-3 and TRBJ1-3; tentatively, D is TRBD1 (5 bases). V lost 6 bases, J lost 8 bases, and 8 bases lay in between. From germline, CDR1 is ENHRY and CDR2 SYGVKD. The CDR3 contains 11 residues. The DNA of the CDR3 is TGTGCCATCAGACAGGAGGACACCATATATTTT. It specifies CAIRQEDTIYF.

The chain joins TRBV5-8 to TRBJ1-1; D uncertain. This CDR3 has 15 amino acids. Germline-derived CDR1 and CDR2 are SGHTS and YDEGEE. V was clipped by 4 bases and J by 7 bases, with 20 bases between them. Written as DNA, the CDR3 is TGTGCCAGCAGCCCTAAGAGTACCCGCCCCTATGAAGCTTTCTTT. Translated: CASSPKSTRPYEAFF.

V gene TRBV5-4 combines with J gene TRBJ2-3, with 10 bases fitting TRBD2. Trimming took 4 bases from V and 2 from J; bases not matched to a gene: 4. CDR1 is SGHNT, CDR2 YYREEE, per germline (reference sequence). The CDR3 runs to 15 residues. The CDR3 DNA reads TGTGCCAGCAGCCCCGGGACTAGCGCCACAGATACGCAGTATTTT. It yields the protein CASSPGTSATDTQYF. The full variable domain, in which reference TRBV5-4 and TRBJ2-3 provide the parts outside the CDR3, is ETGVTQSPTHLIKTRGQQVTLRCSSQSGHNTVSWYQQALGQGPQFIFQYYREEENGRGNFPPRFSGLQFPNYSSELNVNALELDDSALYLCASSPGTSATDTQYFGPGTRLTVL.

The V gene is TRBV4-2, the J gene TRBJ1-5; D gene uncertain. V lost 0 bases to trimming and J lost 5 bases, with 14 bases between them. Germline CDR1 is LGHNA and CDR2 is YNFKEQ. CDR3 size: 16 residues. The CDR3: CASSQEAGEGDQPQHF. CDR3 DNA sequence: TGTGCCAGCAGCCAAGAGGCAGGAGAGGGAGATCAGCCCCAGCATTTT.

V and J are TRBV5-1 and TRBJ1-2; TRBD1 might be the D (5 bases). V lost 3 bases and J 1 base, leaving 16 bases between the germline ends. The CDR3 extends over 16 amino acids. Germline assignment: CDR1 SGHRS and CDR2 YFSETQ. CDR3 protein: CASSSRLGALNYGYTF. The CDR3 DNA is TGCGCCAGCAGCTCGCGATTAGGGGCCCTTAACTATGGCTACACCTTC.